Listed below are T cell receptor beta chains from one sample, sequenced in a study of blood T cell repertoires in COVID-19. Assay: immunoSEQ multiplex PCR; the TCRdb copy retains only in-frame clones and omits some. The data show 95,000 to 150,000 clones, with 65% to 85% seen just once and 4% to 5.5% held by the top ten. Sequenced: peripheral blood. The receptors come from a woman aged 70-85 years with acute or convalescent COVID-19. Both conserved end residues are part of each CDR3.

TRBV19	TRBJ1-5	CASSIGGGRIATAQHF
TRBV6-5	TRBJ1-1	CASTPGSWSTEAFF
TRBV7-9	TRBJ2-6	CASSVTGTGNNVLTF
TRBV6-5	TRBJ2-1	CASSYVAGEQFF
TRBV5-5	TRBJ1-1	CASSLAGGGTEAFF
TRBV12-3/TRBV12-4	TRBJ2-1	CASSQGNEQFF
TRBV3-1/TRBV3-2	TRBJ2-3	CASSQVDVSGGNYDTQYF
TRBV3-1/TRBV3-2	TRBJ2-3	CASSPWDRATDTQYF
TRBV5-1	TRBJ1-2	CASSIHSDSYGYTF
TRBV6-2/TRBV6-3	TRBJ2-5	CASSYGTSGGAVHETQYF
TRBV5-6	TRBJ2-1	CASSSNWDSVIGGEQFF
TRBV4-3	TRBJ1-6	CASSRLKESGSPLHF
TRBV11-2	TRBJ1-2	CASSQSGQWGGYTF
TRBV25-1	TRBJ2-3	CASSLAGGGTDTQYF
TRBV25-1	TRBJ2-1	CASSGGLAAAWEQFF
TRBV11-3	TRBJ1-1	CASSLRGRRTEAFF
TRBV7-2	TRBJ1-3	CASSSDYAGNTIYF
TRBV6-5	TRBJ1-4	CASSYFTGGTSEKLFF
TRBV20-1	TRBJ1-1	CSASFSGTEAFF
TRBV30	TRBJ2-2	CAWRGQNTGELFF
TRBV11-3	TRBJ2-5	CASSLAQTGGSTQYF
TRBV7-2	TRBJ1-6	CASSLLGTGGVSPLHF
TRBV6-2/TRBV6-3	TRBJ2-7	CASSYVGGLAEQYF
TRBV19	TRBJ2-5	CASSINFRTRSQETQYF
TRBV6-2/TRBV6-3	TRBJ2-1	CASSPDRGPQFF
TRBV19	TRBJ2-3	CASSTLRADTQYF
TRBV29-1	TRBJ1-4	CSATGAREKLFF
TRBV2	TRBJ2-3	CASSNTGTSGGRVYF
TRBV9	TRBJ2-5	CASSVGGSGTQETQYF
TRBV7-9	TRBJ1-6	CASSPHLTGGVSPLHF
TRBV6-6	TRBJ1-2	CASSGGLYGYTF
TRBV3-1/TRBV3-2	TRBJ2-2	CASSQRGTVITGELFF
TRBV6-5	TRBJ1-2	CASSPPGGYGYTF
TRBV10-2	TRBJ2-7	CASRRQGFGSYEQYF
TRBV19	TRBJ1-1	CASSISGDRSWMGTEAFF
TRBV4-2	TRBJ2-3	CASSPYLRTSGGTDTQYF
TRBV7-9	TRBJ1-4	CASSLAGTATNEKLFF
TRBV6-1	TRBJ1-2	CASSGDRGGHDPIYTF
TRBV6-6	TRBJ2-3	CASSRSGQTGFVLDTQYF
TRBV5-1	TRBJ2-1	CASSLSLAGEQFF
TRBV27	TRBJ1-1	CASSLGTGGTEAFF
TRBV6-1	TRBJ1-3	CASSGPQGMRFTDSGNTIYF
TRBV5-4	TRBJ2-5	CASSNQQVQETQYF
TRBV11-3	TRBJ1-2	CASSLGTGPYGYTF